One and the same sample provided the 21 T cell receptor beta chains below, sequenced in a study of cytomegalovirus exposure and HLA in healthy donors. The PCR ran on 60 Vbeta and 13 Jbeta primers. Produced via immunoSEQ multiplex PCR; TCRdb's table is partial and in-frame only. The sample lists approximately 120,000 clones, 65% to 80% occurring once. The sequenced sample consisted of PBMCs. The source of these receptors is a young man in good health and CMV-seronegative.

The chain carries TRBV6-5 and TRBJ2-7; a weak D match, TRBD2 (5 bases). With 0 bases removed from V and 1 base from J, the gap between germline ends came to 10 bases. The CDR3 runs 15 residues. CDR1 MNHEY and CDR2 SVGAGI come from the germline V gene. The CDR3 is CASSYSGEWSYEQYF. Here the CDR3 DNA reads TGTGCCAGCAGTTACTCGGGAGAATGGTCCTACGAGCAGTACTTC.

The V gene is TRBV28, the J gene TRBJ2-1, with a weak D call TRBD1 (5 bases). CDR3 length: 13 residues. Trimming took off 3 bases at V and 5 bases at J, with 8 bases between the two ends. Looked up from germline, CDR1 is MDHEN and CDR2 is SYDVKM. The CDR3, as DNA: TGTGCCAGCAGTTTCAGGGTTAACAATGAGCAGTTCTTC. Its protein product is CASSFRVNNEQFF. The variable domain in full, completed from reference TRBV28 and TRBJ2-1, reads DVKVTQSSRYLVKRTGEKVFLECVQDMDHENMFWYRQDPGLGLRLIYFSYDVKMKEKGDIPEGYSVSREKKERFSLILESASTNQTSMYLCASSFRVNNEQFFGPGTRLTVL.

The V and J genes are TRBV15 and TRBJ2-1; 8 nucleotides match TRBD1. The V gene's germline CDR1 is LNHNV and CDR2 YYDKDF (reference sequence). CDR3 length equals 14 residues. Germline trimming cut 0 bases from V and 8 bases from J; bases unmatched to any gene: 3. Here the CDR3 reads CATSRDEGQDEQFF. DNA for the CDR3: TGTGCCACCAGCAGAGATGAGGGACAGGATGAGCAGTTCTTC.

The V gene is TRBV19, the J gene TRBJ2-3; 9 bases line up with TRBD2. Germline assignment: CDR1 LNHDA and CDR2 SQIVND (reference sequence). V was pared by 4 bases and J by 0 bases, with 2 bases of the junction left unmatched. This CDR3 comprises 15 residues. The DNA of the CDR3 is TGTGCCAGTAGTAGCGGGGGGGCCAGCACAGATACGCAGTATTTT. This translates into CASSSGGASTDTQYF.

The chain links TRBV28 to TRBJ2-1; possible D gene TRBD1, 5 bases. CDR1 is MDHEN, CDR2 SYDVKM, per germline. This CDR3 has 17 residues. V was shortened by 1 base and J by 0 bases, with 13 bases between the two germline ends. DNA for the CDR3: TGTGCCAGCAGTTTATTCGCCTCAGGGAACTCCTACAATGAGCAGTTCTTC. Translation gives CASSLFASGNSYNEQFF.

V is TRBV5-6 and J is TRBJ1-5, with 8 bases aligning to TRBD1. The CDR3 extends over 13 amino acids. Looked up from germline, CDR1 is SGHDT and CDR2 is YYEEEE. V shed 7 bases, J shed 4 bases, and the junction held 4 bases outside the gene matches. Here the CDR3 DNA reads TGTGCCAGCGGCCGACAGGGGAATCAGCCCCAGCATTTT. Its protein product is CASGRQGNQPQHF. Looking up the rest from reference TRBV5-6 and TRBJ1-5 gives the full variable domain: DAGVTQSPTHLIKTRGQQVTLRCSPKSGHDTVSWYQQALGQGPQFIFQYYEEEERQRGNFPDRFSGHQFPNYSSELNVNALLLGDSALYLCASGRQGNQPQHFGDGTRLSIL.

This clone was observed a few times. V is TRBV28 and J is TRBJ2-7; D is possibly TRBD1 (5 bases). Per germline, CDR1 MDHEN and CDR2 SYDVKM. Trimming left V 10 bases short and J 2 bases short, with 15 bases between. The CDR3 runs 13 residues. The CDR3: CATTTGATYEQYF. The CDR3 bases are TGTGCCACCACCACAGGCGCCACCTACGAGCAGTACTTC.

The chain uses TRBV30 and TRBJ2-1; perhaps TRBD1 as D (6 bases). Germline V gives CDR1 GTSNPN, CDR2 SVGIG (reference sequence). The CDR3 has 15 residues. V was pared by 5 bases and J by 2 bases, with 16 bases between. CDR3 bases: TGTGCCTGGGAGTGGGGGACATCCACCTACAATGAGCAGTTCTTC. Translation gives CAWEWGTSTYNEQFF. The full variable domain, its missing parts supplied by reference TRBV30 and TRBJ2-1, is SQTIHQWPATLVQPVGSPLSLECTVEGTSNPNLYWYRQAAGRGLQLLFYSVGIGQISSEVPQNLSASRPQDRQFILSSKKLLLSDSGFYLCAWEWGTSTYNEQFFGPGTRLTVL.

The CDR3 loop is CASSTTGAEQYF. The CDR3 DNA reads as TGCGCCAGCAGCACAACAGGGGCCGAGCAGTACTTC. The chain uses TRBV4-1 and TRBJ2-5, with 7 bases matching TRBD1. The J call is uncertain, as TRBJ2-7 better fits the DNA end. The CDR3 totals 12 residues. Germline V gene sequence: CDR1 MGHRA, CDR2 YSYEKL.

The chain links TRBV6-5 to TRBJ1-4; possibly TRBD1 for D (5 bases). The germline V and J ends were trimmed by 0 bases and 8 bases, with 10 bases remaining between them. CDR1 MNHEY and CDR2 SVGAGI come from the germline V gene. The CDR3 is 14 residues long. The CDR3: CASSYSGAEEKLFF. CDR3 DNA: TGTGCCAGCAGTTACTCAGGGGCGGAGGAAAAACTGTTTTTT.

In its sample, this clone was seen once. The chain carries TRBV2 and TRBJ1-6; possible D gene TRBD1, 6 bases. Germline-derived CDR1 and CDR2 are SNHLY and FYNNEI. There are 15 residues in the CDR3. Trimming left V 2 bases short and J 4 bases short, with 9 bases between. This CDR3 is CASSEQTGYNSPLHF. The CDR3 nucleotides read TGTGCCAGCAGTGAACAGACAGGATATAATTCACCCCTCCACTTT.

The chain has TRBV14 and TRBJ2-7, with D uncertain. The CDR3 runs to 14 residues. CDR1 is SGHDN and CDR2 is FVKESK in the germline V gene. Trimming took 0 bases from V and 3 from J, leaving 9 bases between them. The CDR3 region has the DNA TGTGCCAGCAGCCAAGATGAGAGTTACTACGAGCAGTACTTC. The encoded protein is CASSQDESYYEQYF.

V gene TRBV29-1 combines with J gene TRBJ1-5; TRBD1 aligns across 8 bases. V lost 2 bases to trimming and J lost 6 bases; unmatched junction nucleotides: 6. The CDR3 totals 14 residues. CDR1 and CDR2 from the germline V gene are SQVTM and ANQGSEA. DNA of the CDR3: TGCAGCGTTGAACTACAGGGGGTGGGTCAGCCCCAGCATTTT. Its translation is CSVELQGVGQPQHF.

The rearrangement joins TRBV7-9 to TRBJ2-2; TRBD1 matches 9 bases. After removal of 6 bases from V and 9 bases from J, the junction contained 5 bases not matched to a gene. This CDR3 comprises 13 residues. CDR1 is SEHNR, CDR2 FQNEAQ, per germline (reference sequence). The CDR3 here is CASSQDRGRELFF. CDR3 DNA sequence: TGTGCCAGCAGTCAGGACAGGGGTCGGGAGCTGTTTTTT. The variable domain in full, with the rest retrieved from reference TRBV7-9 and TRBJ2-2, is DTGVSQNPRHKITKRGQNVTFRCDPISEHNRLYWYRQTLGQGPEFLTYFQNEAQLEKSRLLSDRFSAERPKGSFSTLEIQRTEQGDSAMYLCASSQDRGRELFFGEGSRLTVL.

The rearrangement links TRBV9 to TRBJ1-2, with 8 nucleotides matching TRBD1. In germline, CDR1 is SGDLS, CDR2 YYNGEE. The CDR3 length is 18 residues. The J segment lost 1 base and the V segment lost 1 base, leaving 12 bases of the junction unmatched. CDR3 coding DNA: TGTGCCAGCAGCGTACCTGGTCAGGGGGCGGATAGTAACTATGGCTACACCTTC. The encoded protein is CASSVPGQGADSNYGYTF. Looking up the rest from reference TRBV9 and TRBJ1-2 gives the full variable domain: DSGVTQTPKHLITATGQRVTLRCSPRSGDLSVYWYQQSLDQGLQFLIQYYNGEERAKGNILERFSAQQFPDLHSELNLSSLELGDSALYFCASSVPGQGADSNYGYTFGSGTRLTVV.

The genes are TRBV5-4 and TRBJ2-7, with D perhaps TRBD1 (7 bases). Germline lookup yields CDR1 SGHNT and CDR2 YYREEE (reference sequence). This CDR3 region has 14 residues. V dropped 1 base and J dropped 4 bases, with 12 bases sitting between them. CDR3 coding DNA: TGTGCCAGCAGCTTGCTGACAGGGAGGTACGAGCAGTACTTC. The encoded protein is CASSLLTGRYEQYF.

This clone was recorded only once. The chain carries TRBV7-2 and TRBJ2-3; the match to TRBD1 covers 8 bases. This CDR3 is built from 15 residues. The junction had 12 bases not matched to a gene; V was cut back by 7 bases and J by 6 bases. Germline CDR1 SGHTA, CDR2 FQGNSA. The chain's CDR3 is CASTTLQGAVDTQYF. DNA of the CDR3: TGTGCCAGCACCACCCTCCAGGGGGCAGTGGATACGCAGTATTTT.

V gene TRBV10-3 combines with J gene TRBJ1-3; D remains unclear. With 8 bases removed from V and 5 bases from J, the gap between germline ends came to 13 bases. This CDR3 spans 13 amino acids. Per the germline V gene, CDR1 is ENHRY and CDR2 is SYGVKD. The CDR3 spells CAISPEVRNTIYF. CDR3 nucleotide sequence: TGTGCCATCTCACCCGAGGTTAGAAACACCATATATTTT.

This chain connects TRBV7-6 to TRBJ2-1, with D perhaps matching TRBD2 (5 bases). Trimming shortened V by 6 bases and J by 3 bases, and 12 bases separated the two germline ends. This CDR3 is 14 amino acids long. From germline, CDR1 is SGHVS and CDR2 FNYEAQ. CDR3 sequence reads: CASSRERSYNEQFF. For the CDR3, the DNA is TGTGCCAGCAGTAGGGAGCGGAGCTACAATGAGCAGTTCTTC. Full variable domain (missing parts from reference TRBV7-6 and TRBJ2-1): GAGVSQSPRYKVTKRGQDVALRCDPISGHVSLYWYRQALGQGPEFLTYFNYEAQQDKSGLPNDRFSAERPEGSISTLTIQRTEQRDSAMYRCASSRERSYNEQFFGPGTRLTVL.

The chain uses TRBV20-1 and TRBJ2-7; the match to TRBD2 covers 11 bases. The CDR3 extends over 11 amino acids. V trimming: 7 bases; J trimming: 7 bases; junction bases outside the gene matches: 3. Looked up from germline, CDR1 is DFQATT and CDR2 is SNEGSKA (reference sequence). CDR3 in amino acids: CSGLAGHEQYF. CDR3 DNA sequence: TGCAGTGGACTAGCGGGGCATGAGCAGTACTTC.

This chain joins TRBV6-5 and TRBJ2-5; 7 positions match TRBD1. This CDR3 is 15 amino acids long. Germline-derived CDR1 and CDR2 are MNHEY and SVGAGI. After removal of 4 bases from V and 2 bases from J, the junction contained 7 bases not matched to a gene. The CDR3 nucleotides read TGTGCCAGCAGTTCCATTAACAGGGGTCAAGAGACCCAGTACTTC. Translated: CASSSINRGQETQYF.